This TCR beta chain is drawn from a study of blood T cell repertoires in COVID-19. In the study's own analysis: Amplification from reference gene primers served as the basis for estimated nucleated cell counts. Repertoires were generated with immunoSEQ multiplex PCR, while TCRdb's copy carries only in-frame clones and drops some. Clone size and V and J calls were adopted from that table, with D and trimming inferred from the DNA. Here the sample spans a few hundred thousand clones, around 84% being singletons. The sequence was obtained from a man aged 40-50 years who had recovered from COVID-19. Sample: peripheral blood.

The CDR3 here is CASSEQGYETQYF. CDR3 DNA: TGTGCCAGCAGTGAACAGGGGTATGAGACCCAGTACTTC. J is TRBJ2-5 and V is TRBV6-1; perhaps TRBD1 as D (6 bases). The CDR3 covers 13 residues. The germline V gene encodes CDR1 MNHNS and CDR2 SASEGT. Between the trimmed V and J ends, which lost 2 bases and 5 bases, there was a span of 9 bases.